This T cell receptor (beta chain) was identified during a study of blood T cell repertoires in COVID-19 (dated by TCRdb to the early 2020s). Describing the broader study: Samples covering the acute and convalescent phases of COVID-19 were provided by collaborators in the United States, Italy and Spain. Where available, HLA class I and class II types were obtained from metadata supplied by the sample provider rather than from assay-based typing. The prospective study material was composed of cDNA or gDNA derived from T cells, B-cell-depleted T cells, or PBMCs. Deeply sampled blood TCRbeta repertoires from subjects exposed to, actively infected with, or recovered from COVID-19 were included in the dataset. The samples were drawn from the first 160 participants of the ongoing ImmuneRACE study and from over a thousand subjects provided by 6 global collaborators. The repertoires were made available in a free public database intended to serve as a resource for research on the immune response to SARS-CoV-2. A de-identified subject ID, COVID-19 status, age in years and sex were almost always included in the sample metadata. Study-wide findings and limitations: The quantity of clinical and demographic metadata differed by source and by participant and was supplied without curation.

Turning to this clone: Its antigen is unknown. Nothing much larger sits one base from this clone, and base qualities are not available.

From the cysteine up to the phenylalanine, the CDR3 has a length of 17 residues. Kept here is only the CDR3 DNA, which spans 51 bases and is read in frame from base 1. V is clipped by 1 base and J by 0 bases, and the sequence between their germline boundaries is 12 bases long. The CDR1 and CDR2 encoded by the germline V gene are LGHNA and YSLEER. The immunoSEQ Assay, a bias-controlled multiplex PCR, was used to amplify TCRbeta CDR3 regions from genomic DNA. In the source study's methods: The number of nucleated cells in each sample was estimated from the amplification of reference gene primers within the assay. To quantify the absolute abundance of each unique TCRbeta CDR3 rearrangement, sequence reads were collapsed and filtered. For each sample, productive Simpson clonality was calculated by taking the square root of Simpson's diversity index across productive rearrangements. As stored in TCRdb, this immuneACCESS dataset retains in-frame rearrangements with V and J assigned. A fraction of the clones does not appear; measured against another copy, unresolved V genes explain less than half of the discrepancy, and the remainder lacks a known reason. V, J and clone size are taken as reported in that table, and D and trimming were inferred from the DNA itself. The sample table shows about 180,000 clones, and 84% are seen once. The ten largest clones capture 14% of the sample.

The collaborating institutions used their own protocols to collect whole blood in K2EDTA tubes. For TCRbeta analysis, collaborators shipped samples as frozen whole blood, isolated PBMCs, or DNA extracted from either of those sample types. This TCR derives from a man between 18 and 29 years old with active or convalescent COVID-19. The sequence joins TRBV4-3 to TRBJ2-2; TRBD2 might be the D gene, on 6 matching bases. What was sequenced was peripheral blood. The nucleotides are TGCGCCAGCAGCCAAGCTACGACTAGTCCGAACACCGGGGAGCTGTTTTTT. It codes for CASSQATTSPNTGELFF.